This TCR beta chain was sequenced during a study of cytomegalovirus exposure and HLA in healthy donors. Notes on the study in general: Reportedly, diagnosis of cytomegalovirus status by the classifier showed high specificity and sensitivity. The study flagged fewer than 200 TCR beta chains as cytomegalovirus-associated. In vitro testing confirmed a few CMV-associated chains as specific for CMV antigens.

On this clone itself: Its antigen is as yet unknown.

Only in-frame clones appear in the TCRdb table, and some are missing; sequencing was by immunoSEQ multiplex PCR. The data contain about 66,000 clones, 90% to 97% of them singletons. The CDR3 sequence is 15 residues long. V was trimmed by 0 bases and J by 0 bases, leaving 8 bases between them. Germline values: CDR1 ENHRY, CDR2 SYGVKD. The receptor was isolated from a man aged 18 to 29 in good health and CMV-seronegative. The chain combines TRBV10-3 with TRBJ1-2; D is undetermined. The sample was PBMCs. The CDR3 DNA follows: TGTGCCATCAGTGAGTCACAGCTTTCTAACTATGGCTACACCTTC. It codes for CAISESQLSNYGYTF.